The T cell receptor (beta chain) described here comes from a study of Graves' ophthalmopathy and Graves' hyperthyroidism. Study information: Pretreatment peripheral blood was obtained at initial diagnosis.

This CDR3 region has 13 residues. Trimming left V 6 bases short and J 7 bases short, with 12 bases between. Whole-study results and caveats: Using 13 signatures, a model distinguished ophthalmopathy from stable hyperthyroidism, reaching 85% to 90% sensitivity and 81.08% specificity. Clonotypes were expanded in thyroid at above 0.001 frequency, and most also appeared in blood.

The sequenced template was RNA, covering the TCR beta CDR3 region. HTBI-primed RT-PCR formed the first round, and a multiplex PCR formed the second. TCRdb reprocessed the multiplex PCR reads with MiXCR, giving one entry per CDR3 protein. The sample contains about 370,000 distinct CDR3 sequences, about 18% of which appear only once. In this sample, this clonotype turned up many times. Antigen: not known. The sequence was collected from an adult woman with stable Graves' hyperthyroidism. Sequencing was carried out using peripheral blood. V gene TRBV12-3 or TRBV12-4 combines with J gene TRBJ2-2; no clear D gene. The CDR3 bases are TGTGCCAGCAGGGGTGGAATCGTCGGGGAGCTGTTTTTT. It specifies CASRGGIVGELFF.